This T cell receptor beta chain was identified in a study of cytomegalovirus exposure and HLA in healthy donors. Whole-study findings and limits: In vitro testing confirmed a few CMV-associated chains as specific for CMV antigens.

PCR amplification relied on 60 Vbeta primers (plus 13 Jbeta primers). Sequencing used immunoSEQ multiplex PCR; TCRdb keeps in-frame clones, though not all of them. The table has about 190,000 clones, 85% to 90% seen once. In the case of this clone: Its antigen is still unknown.

The CDR3 is made up of 13 amino acids. V gave up 0 bases and J gave up 5 bases, with 8 bases separating them. Germline-derived CDR1 and CDR2 are SGHRS and YFSETQ. The genes are TRBV5-1 and TRBJ2-5, with D uncertain. Sample: PBMCs. The receptor's source is a man under 40 in good health and CMV-seronegative. CDR3 protein: CASSLGVGETQYF. CDR3 DNA sequence: TGCGCCAGCAGCTTGGGTGTCGGGGAGACCCAGTACTTC.